This TCR beta chain was captured by sequencing in a study of shared clonotypes between healthy human individuals. V dropped 5 bases and J dropped 8; count of bases not matched to a gene: 11. The CDR3 contains 15 residues. The germline gives CDR1 PRHDT, CDR2 FYEKMQ (reference sequence). Findings of the study overall: For naive CD4 cells, approximately 5% of clonotypes were shared across a few donors. Naive subsets tended to show greater estimated richness than memory subsets.

To note about this clone: Its antigen is unknown.

Naive CD8 cells were CD45RO-negative, positively selected for CCR7, excluding terminally differentiated effector memory CD45RA+ cells. Measured with immunoSEQ multiplex PCR; TCRdb has only the in-frame clones, and not every one. The data hold about 680,000 clones, with 92% observed a single time. The sequence derives from a man aged 30 to 39 in good health. The chain joins TRBV13 to TRBJ1-4; 7 bases fit TRBD1. Material: naive CD8+ T cells sorted from blood. This chain's CDR3 is CASSVESGGGEKLFF. The CDR3 DNA follows: TGTGCCAGCAGCGTAGAGTCAGGGGGAGGCGAAAAACTGTTTTTT.